Shown below are 16 T cell receptor beta chains from a single sample sequenced in a study of T cell responses to AZD1222 COVID-19 vaccine. Sequencing was performed with immunoSEQ multiplex PCR; in TCRdb, only in-frame clones are kept and a portion is missing. Of nearly 110,000 clones in the sample, 90% were seen once. The sample consisted of peripheral blood, taken on day 0 of AZD1222 vaccination. The receptors were sampled from an adult in good health.

The chain combines TRBV19 with TRBJ2-3, with a possible D match to TRBD1 (6 bases). Trimming stripped 6 bases from V and 3 bases from J, with 16 bases between. Germline values: CDR1 LNHDA, CDR2 SQIVND (reference sequence). The CDR3 loop spans 15 amino acids. CDR3 residues: CASRPSRGLTDTQYF. The CDR3 coding sequence is TGTGCCAGTAGACCGTCAAGGGGGTTAACAGATACGCAGTATTTT.

The chain links TRBV4-2 to TRBJ1-5; unclear D gene. Trimming took off 6 bases at V and 0 bases at J, with 15 bases between the two ends. Germline CDR1 LGHNA, CDR2 YNFKEQ. The CDR3 loop spans 16 amino acids. DNA for the CDR3: TGTGCCAGCAGTCGAGGTGGGGATCCTAGCAATCAGCCCCAGCATTTT. Encoded protein: CASSRGGDPSNQPQHF.

The V gene is TRBV6-4, the J gene TRBJ2-7; D may correspond to TRBD1 or TRBD2 (5 bases each). Germline-derived CDR1 and CDR2 are MRHNA and SNTAGT. The CDR3 has 12 amino acids. V lost 10 bases, J lost 7 bases, and 17 bases lay in between. CDR3 sequence (DNA): TGTGCCACCCCGGGACCCTCAGCGGAGCAGTACTTC. Translated: CATPGPSAEQYF.

This clone has a single count. The chain combines TRBV7-8 with TRBJ1-3, with a possible D match to TRBD1 (5 bases). The CDR3 is 16 amino acids. V was shortened by 3 bases and J by 0 bases, with 12 bases between the two germline ends. Germline V gene sequence: CDR1 SGHVS, CDR2 FQNEAQ. CDR3 in DNA: TGTGCCAGCAGCTTGATTCGGGGCGACTCTGGAAACACCATATATTTT. Its translation is CASSLIRGDSGNTIYF.

The rearrangement links TRBV6-1 to TRBJ1-1; unclear D gene. The germline V gene has CDR1 MNHNS and CDR2 SASEGT. This CDR3 region has 14 residues. Trimming cost V 3 bases and J 1 base, with 9 bases left between them. In DNA form, the CDR3 reads TGTGCCAGCAGTGATTTACGGGGGAACACTGAAGCTTTCTTT. This gives the protein CASSDLRGNTEAFF.

This clone appeared once. The chain combines TRBV19 with TRBJ2-7, with 7 bases identical to TRBD1. This CDR3 has 14 residues. With V trimmed by 6 bases and J by 6 bases, 11 bases remained unmatched. The germline V gene has CDR1 LNHDA and CDR2 SQIVND (reference sequence). This CDR3 is CASRERDRTFEQYF. CDR3 in DNA: TGTGCCAGTAGAGAACGGGACAGAACCTTCGAGCAGTACTTC.

The rearrangement joins TRBV5-8 to TRBJ2-4; TRBD1 is a possible D gene (7 bases). With 3 bases removed from V and 1 base from J, the gap between germline ends came to 17 bases. This CDR3 has 17 residues. Per the germline V gene, CDR1 is SGHTS and CDR2 is YDEGEE. The CDR3 region is CASSWTTRGRAKNIQYF. CDR3 bases: TGTGCCAGCAGCTGGACTACCAGGGGGAGGGCCAAAAACATTCAGTACTTC.

The chain couples TRBV3-1 (or the pseudogene TRBV3-2) to TRBJ2-7, with no clear D. This CDR3 region has 11 residues. The V gene's germline CDR1 is LGHDT and CDR2 YNNKEL (reference sequence). The V end was cut by 4 bases, the J end by 5 bases, with 6 bases between. CDR3 bases: TGTGCCAGCAGCCTAAGCAACGAGCAGTACTTC. It translates to CASSLSNEQYF.

This clone is a singleton in its sample. The chain has TRBV12-3 or TRBV12-4 and TRBJ2-1; 8 positions match TRBD2. Losses at the gene ends were 7 bases for V and 12 bases for J; bases not matched to a gene: 8. This CDR3 contains 12 residues. Here the CDR3 reads CASTAREGMQFF. The DNA of the CDR3 is TGTGCCAGCACCGCCCGGGAGGGCATGCAGTTCTTC.

This clone was seen only once. The V call is TRBV5-1, the J call TRBJ2-5; tentative D call: TRBD2 (5 bases). The germline V gene has CDR1 SGHRS and CDR2 YFSETQ. This CDR3 comprises 13 residues. V lost 4 bases and J lost 1, with 8 bases in between. CDR3 DNA: TGCGCCAGCAGCCCCGGAGGCCAAGAGACCCAGTACTTC. Protein product: CASSPGGQETQYF.

Remarks on this clone: The identical CDR3 is also encoded by other nucleotide sequences in the sample. This sequence joins TRBV5-5 and TRBJ2-5; D not resolved. This CDR3 region has 11 residues. The ends were cut back, 2 bases at V and 5 bases at J, with 4 bases in the middle. CDR1 is SGHKS and CDR2 is YYEKEE in the germline V gene (reference sequence). The CDR3 protein is CASSFSETQYF. As DNA, the CDR3 is TGTGCCAGCAGCTTTTCGGAGACCCAGTACTTC. The full variable domain, in which reference TRBV5-5 and TRBJ2-5 provide the parts outside the CDR3, is DAGVTQSPTHLIKTRGQQVTLRCSPISGHKSVSWYQQVLGQGPQFIFQYYEKEERGRGNFPDRFSARQFPNYSSELNVNALLLGDSALYLCASSFSETQYFGPGTRLLVL.

The CDR3 region is CASSSGGGAKNIQYF. The CDR3 coding sequence is TGTGCCAGTAGTAGCGGGGGAGGGGCCAAAAACATTCAGTACTTC. The rearrangement joins TRBV19 to TRBJ2-4; 7 bases agree with TRBD2. The V and J ends lost 4 bases and 1 base, in that order; junction bases with no gene match: 4. Germline V lookup: CDR1 LNHDA, CDR2 SQIVND (reference sequence). The length of the CDR3 is 15 residues.

This clone was recorded once. The genes are TRBV4-2 and TRBJ2-5; D unresolved. Between the trimmed V and J ends, which lost 1 base and 5 bases, there was a span of 8 bases. Germline V gene lookup returns CDR1 LGHNA and CDR2 YNFKEQ. The CDR3 contains 13 residues. CDR3: CASSQVQWETQYF. DNA for the CDR3: TGTGCCAGCAGCCAAGTGCAGTGGGAGACCCAGTACTTC.

This clone turned up a few times. The chain has TRBV19 and TRBJ2-2; D gene ambiguous. The CDR3 loop spans 17 amino acids. V was trimmed by 5 bases and J by 1 base, leaving 17 bases between them. Per the germline V gene, CDR1 is LNHDA and CDR2 is SQIVND (reference sequence). CDR3 residues: CASSGIWYTENTGELFF. For the CDR3, the DNA is TGTGCCAGTAGTGGTATTTGGTATACAGAGAACACCGGGGAGCTGTTTTTT.

This chain uses TRBV30 with TRBJ1-1, with no clear D. The ends were cut back, 1 base at V and 7 bases at J, with 13 bases in the middle. The CDR3 is 13 amino acids. Germline V gene sequence: CDR1 GTSNPN, CDR2 SVGIG (reference sequence). CDR3 nucleotide sequence: TGTGCCTGGAGTGCTACCCGACCCCATGAAGCTTTCTTT. Protein product: CAWSATRPHEAFF. The whole variable domain, filled in from reference TRBV30 and TRBJ1-1, reads SQTIHQWPATLVQPVGSPLSLECTVEGTSNPNLYWYRQAAGRGLQLLFYSVGIGQISSEVPQNLSASRPQDRQFILSSKKLLLSDSGFYLCAWSATRPHEAFFGQGTRLTVV.

This chain links TRBV9 with TRBJ1-3, with D possibly TRBD1 on 6 matching bases. Germline CDR1 reads SGDLS; CDR2 reads YYNGEE. The ends were cut back, 3 bases at V and 2 bases at J, with 15 bases in the middle. This CDR3 is 16 amino acids long. CDR3 sequence reads: CASSALTGGAGNTIYF. Written as DNA, the CDR3 is TGTGCCAGCAGCGCCCTGACGGGGGGCGCTGGAAACACCATATATTTT.